This T cell receptor (beta chain) was observed in a study of T cells in Graves' hyperthyroidism and ophthalmopathy. Whole-study results and caveats: Ophthalmopathy was told apart from stable hyperthyroidism by a 13 V-J model.

RNA transcripts gave rise to amplified TCR beta CDR3 regions. TCR CDR3 underwent first-round RT-PCR with the HTBI primer set. Each CDR3 protein is one row after TCRdb ran MiXCR on the multiplex PCR reads. The repertoire holds about 350,000 distinct CDR3 sequences, approximately 13% seen once, with roughly 24% in the top ten. Newly diagnosed patients aged 18 to 65 had hyperthyroidism of under 2 months' duration. Patients were excluded because of uncontrolled infection, other autoimmune disease, pregnancy or lactation. On this clonotype: The target antigen is unknown.

This CDR3 has 12 amino acids. The V and J ends lost 6 bases and 4 bases respectively, with 12 bases between them. Germline assignment: CDR1 DFQATT and CDR2 SNEGSKA (reference sequence). V usage is TRBV20-1 and J usage is TRBJ1-2; D perhaps matches TRBD1 (5 bases). The receptor was isolated from a woman in her 30s with Graves' hyperthyroidism. Material for sequencing was blood. The CDR3 nucleotides read TGCAGTGCCCGCGGGGCCGGCTATGGCTACACCTTC. It is translated as CSARGAGYGYTF.